The 13 T cell receptor beta chains reported below all come from one sample, sequenced in a study of T cells and copy number aberrations in small-cell lung cancer. The protocol was immunoSEQ multiplex PCR, while the TCRdb copy is restricted to in-frame clones and leaves out a portion. This table has about 470 clones, 80% to 95% appearing once. The sequenced sample was normal tissue next to the tumor. Source of these receptors: a man aged 50 or older with small cell lung cancer.

The rearrangement uses TRBV30 and TRBJ1-3, with D unclear. The V gene lost 0 bases and the J gene lost 3 bases, with 6 bases spanning the gap. CDR1 and CDR2 (germline): GTSNPN, SVGIG (reference sequence). This CDR3 region has 13 residues. CDR3 sequence (DNA): TGTGCCTGGAGTGTAGGTCATGGAAACACCATATATTTT. Residues: CAWSVGHGNTIYF. Together with reference TRBV30 and TRBJ1-3, the CDR3 gives the full variable domain: SQTIHQWPATLVQPVGSPLSLECTVEGTSNPNLYWYRQAAGRGLQLLFYSVGIGQISSEVPQNLSASRPQDRQFILSSKKLLLSDSGFYLCAWSVGHGNTIYFGEGSWLTVV.

V gene TRBV29-1 combines with J gene TRBJ1-2; TRBD1 aligns across 9 bases. Trimming cost V 6 bases and J 2 bases; bases outside gene matches: 10. CDR1 is SQVTM and CDR2 is ANQGSEA in the germline V gene. The length of the CDR3 is 15 residues. The CDR3 DNA reads as TGCAGCGTGGCAACTTCTGGGACAGGGAACTATGGCTACACCTTC. It encodes CSVATSGTGNYGYTF.

The V gene is TRBV30, the J gene TRBJ2-7; unclear D gene. This CDR3 has 12 amino acids. V lost 2 bases, J lost 3 bases, and 8 bases lay in between. In germline, CDR1 is GTSNPN, CDR2 SVGIG (reference sequence). The CDR3 loop reads CAWSFSDYEQYF. The CDR3 DNA reads TGTGCCTGGAGTTTTTCAGACTACGAGCAGTACTTC.

This clone has only a few counts. The chain recombines TRBV4-1 with TRBJ2-7, with 9 nucleotides matching TRBD1. J lost 3 bases, V lost 0 bases, and 9 bases had no gene match. The germline CDR1 and CDR2 sequences are MGHRA and YSYEKL. The CDR3 has 17 residues. CDR3 residues: CASSQEPSGTGHYEQYF. CDR3 in DNA: TGCGCCAGCAGCCAAGAACCATCCGGGACAGGGCACTACGAGCAGTACTTC.

This chain links TRBV28 with TRBJ2-5; D might be TRBD2 (6 bases). Germline CDR1 MDHEN, CDR2 SYDVKM. This CDR3 comprises 15 residues. V was clipped by 3 bases and J by 2 bases, with 13 bases between them. CDR3 sequence reads: CASSLAGTQQETQYF. The CDR3 DNA reads as TGTGCCAGCAGTTTGGCAGGGACTCAACAAGAGACCCAGTACTTC.

The chain is built from TRBV13 and TRBJ2-1, with a tentative D call TRBD2 (5 bases). Germline loops: CDR1 PRHDT, CDR2 FYEKMQ (reference sequence). The CDR3 totals 13 residues. Trimming removed 3 bases at V and 4 bases at J, with 7 bases between. CDR3 amino acids: CASSFPGYNEQFF. In DNA, the CDR3 is TGTGCCAGCAGCTTTCCGGGGTACAATGAGCAGTTCTTC.

The chain's CDR3 is CSVDGLAGVGETQYF. In nucleotides, the CDR3 is TGCAGCGTTGATGGACTAGCGGGAGTCGGAGAGACCCAGTACTTC. This sequence joins TRBV29-1 and TRBJ2-5, with 13 positions matching TRBD2. Trimming removed 3 bases from V and 4 bases from J; junction bases left unmatched: 5. Germline V gene data show CDR1 as SQVTM and CDR2 as ANQGSEA. The CDR3 is 15 amino acids.

The V call is TRBV27, the J call TRBJ1-1; D unresolved. From germline, CDR1 is MNHEY and CDR2 SMNVEV (reference sequence). The CDR3 is 13 residues long. V was pared by 3 bases and J by 3 bases, with 8 bases between. The CDR3 sequence: CASSFDGYTEAFF. The DNA of the CDR3 is TGTGCCAGCAGTTTCGATGGGTACACTGAAGCTTTCTTT.

This chain links TRBV7-2 with TRBJ2-7; weak D call: TRBD2 (5 bases). Trimming pared 5 bases from V and 3 bases from J, leaving 14 bases between. This CDR3 contains 14 residues. Per the germline V gene, CDR1 is SGHTA and CDR2 is FQGNSA. CDR3 DNA: TGTGCCAGCAGCCCCCCGGAGGCTGGCTACGAGCAGTACTTC. Residues: CASSPPEAGYEQYF.

The CDR3 loop reads CASSVRSTSRANVLTF. Written as DNA, the CDR3 is TGCGCCAGCAGTGTGCGTAGCACTAGTCGGGCCAACGTCCTGACTTTC. The V and J genes are TRBV10-2 and TRBJ2-6; D is possibly TRBD2 (5 bases). This CDR3 is 16 amino acids long. Germline values: CDR1 WSHSY, CDR2 SAAADI. Trimming left V 4 bases short and J 5 bases short, with 15 bases between.

The chain recombines TRBV28 with TRBJ2-3, with D possibly matching TRBD2 (5 bases). The germline gives CDR1 MDHEN, CDR2 SYDVKM. This CDR3 is built from 13 residues. V shed 7 bases and J shed 0 bases, with 8 bases lying between them. This CDR3 is CASTRESTDTQYF. CDR3 sequence (DNA): TGTGCCAGCACCCGGGAAAGCACAGATACGCAGTATTTT.

The chain has TRBV2 and TRBJ1-1, with D perhaps matching TRBD1 (6 bases). From germline, CDR1 is SNHLY and CDR2 FYNNEI. Trimming cost V 6 bases and J 4 bases, with 12 bases left between them. This CDR3 has 13 amino acids. This CDR3 reads CASRSTGGTEAFF. DNA of the CDR3: TGTGCCAGCAGATCGACAGGCGGCACTGAAGCTTTCTTT.

V gene TRBV9 combines with J gene TRBJ1-1, with 9 bases matching TRBD1. Germline assignment: CDR1 SGDLS and CDR2 YYNGEE. The CDR3 spans 17 residues. Trimming removed 4 bases from V and 6 bases from J; junction bases left unmatched: 16. CDR3 in amino acids: CASSHNQDRGDVAEAFF. CDR3 DNA: TGTGCCAGCAGCCATAACCAGGACAGGGGTGACGTCGCTGAAGCTTTCTTT.